These T cell receptor beta chains were read from a single sample in a study of T cells in Graves' hyperthyroidism and ophthalmopathy. TCRdb re-called the multiplex PCR reads through MiXCR, storing one row per CDR3 protein. The table shows 450,000 to 600,000 distinct CDR3 sequences, with 14% occurring only once. The specimen sequenced was blood. These receptors originate from a woman in her 40s with Graves' hyperthyroidism. CDR3s include the opening cysteine and the closing phenylalanine or tryptophan. A D gene is named only where the DNA matches it firmly. Clone size is not always given. Where it is, it says once, few, many or a class for expanded clones.

>TRBD2|TRBJ2-1|NA|TRBV14
CASSQLVTSGRVNEQFF
TGTGCCAGCAGCCAACTCGTGACTAGCGGGAGGGTTAATGAGCAGTTCTTC
>NA|TRBJ1-4|few|TRBV15
CATSRTRIATNEKLFF
TGTGCCACCAGCAGAACCCGGATTGCAACTAATGAAAAACTGTTTTTT
>NA|TRBJ2-4|many|TRBV28
CASSLLGKRHIQYF
TGTGCCAGCAGTTTGCTCGGGAAGAGGCACATTCAGTACTTC
>NA|TRBJ2-5|few|TRBV5-1
CASSRDLQETQYF
TGCGCCAGCAGCCGCGATTTACAAGAGACCCAGTACTTC
>TRBD2|TRBJ2-2|few|TRBV28
CATTGGSNTGELFF
TGTGCCACCACTGGCGGGAGCAATACCGGGGAGCTGTTTTTT
>NA|TRBJ2-3|many|TRBV30
CAWSVGSTDTQYF
TGTGCCTGGAGTGTCGGGAGCACAGATACGCAGTATTTT
>TRBD2|TRBJ2-7|many|TRBV15
CATSRGPGLAGGSYEQYF
TGTGCCACCAGCAGGGGTCCGGGACTAGCGGGAGGTTCCTACGAGCAGTACTTC
>NA|TRBJ2-1|NA|TRBV19
CASSIDDSGSSYNEQFF
TGTGCCAGTAGTATAGATGACTCCGGGAGCTCCTACAATGAGCAGTTCTTC
>TRBD1|TRBJ1-5|many|TRBV5-1
CASSLGTGIQPQHF
TGCGCCAGCAGCTTGGGGACAGGGATTCAGCCCCAGCATTTT
>NA|TRBJ2-7|many|TRBV2
CASSGLRGYEQYF
TGTGCCAGCAGTGGCCTAAGGGGGTACGAGCAGTACTTC
>TRBD2|TRBJ2-7|many|TRBV27
CASSLAGAVEQYF
TGTGCCAGCAGTTTAGCGGGAGCTGTCGAGCAGTACTTC
>NA|TRBJ2-7|many|TRBV27
CASSSRVPYEQYF
TGTGCCAGCAGTTCCCGAGTCCCATACGAGCAGTACTTC
>NA|TRBJ1-2|many|TRBV14
CASSPVGGAYGYTF
TGTGCCAGCAGCCCCGTGGGGGGCGCCTATGGCTACACCTTC
>TRBD2|TRBJ2-5|NA|TRBV9
CASSPQIGGQETQYF
TGTGCCAGCAGCCCGCAAATCGGGGGGCAAGAGACCCAGTACTTC
>TRBD2|TRBJ2-7|NA|TRBV27
CASRRTSGSHEQYF
TGTGCCAGCCGGAGGACTAGCGGGAGCCACGAGCAGTACTTC
>NA|TRBJ1-1|NA|TRBV5-1
CASSPLEGDTEAFF
TGCGCCAGCAGCCCGCTAGAAGGGGACACTGAAGCTTTCTTT
>NA|TRBJ1-5|few|TRBV20-1
CSARDWAGALSNQPQHF
TGCAGTGCTAGAGACTGGGCGGGGGCGTTAAGCAATCAGCCCCAGCATTTT
>NA|TRBJ1-4|many|TRBV2
CASSQGGINEKLFF
TGTGCCAGCAGTCAAGGCGGGATCAATGAAAAACTGTTTTTT
>TRBD2|TRBJ2-3|many|TRBV28
CASSFWLAGGEGTQYF
TGTGCCAGCAGTTTTTGGCTAGCGGGGGGTGAGGGTACGCAGTATTTT
>TRBD1|TRBJ2-7|NA|TRBV5-1
CASSSDPGQVYEQYF
TGCGCCAGCAGCTCAGATCCGGGACAGGTCTACGAGCAGTACTTC
>NA|TRBJ1-1|NA|TRBV12-5
CASDRQGTMNTEAFF
TGTGCTAGTGATCGGCAGGGAACAATGAACACTGAAGCTTTCTTT
>TRBD1|TRBJ1-2|many|TRBV10-3
CAISESGTGDYYGYTF
TGTGCCATCAGTGAGTCTGGGACAGGGGATTACTATGGCTACACCTTC
>TRBD1|TRBJ2-2|NA|TRBV28
CASSPGQGPHGELFF
TGTGCCAGCAGCCCGGGACAGGGACCCCACGGGGAGCTGTTTTTT
>TRBD2|TRBJ2-3|many|TRBV7-2
CASSETSGSSPDTQYF
TGTGCCAGCAGCGAGACTAGCGGGAGTTCCCCAGATACGCAGTATTTT
>TRBD2|TRBJ2-5|many|TRBV24-1
CATSDSNASGQETQYF
TGTGCCACCAGTGACTCCAATGCTAGCGGGCAAGAGACCCAGTACTTC
>NA|TRBJ1-2|many|TRBV29-1
CSVDQDNVQGNTF
TGCAGCGTTGACCAAGACAATGTTCAGGGGAACACCTTC
>NA|TRBJ2-1|few|TRBV24-1
CATSDFGRDHNEQFF
TGTGCCACCAGTGATTTCGGCAGGGATCACAATGAGCAGTTCTTC
>NA|TRBJ2-7|few|TRBV18
CASSPPYGTYEQYF
TGTGCCAGCTCACCACCCTACGGGACCTACGAGCAGTACTTC
>NA|TRBJ2-7|few|TRBV5-1
CASSLESGMGAYEQYF
TGCGCCAGCAGCTTGGAATCGGGGATGGGGGCCTACGAGCAGTACTTC
>TRBD2|TRBJ2-7|few|TRBV4-2
CASSQDRTSGIYEQYF
TGTGCCAGCAGCCAAGACAGGACTAGCGGGATCTACGAGCAGTACTTC
>NA|TRBJ1-4|NA|TRBV7-9
CASSPPTGTNEKLFF
TGTGCCAGCAGCCCTCCCACCGGAACTAATGAAAAACTGTTTTTT
>NA|TRBJ2-7|NA|TRBV20-1
CSARRDEGFHCEQYF
TGCAGTGCTAGAAGGGACGAGGGATTCCACTGCGAGCAGTACTTC
>NA|TRBJ2-5|many|TRBV28
CASSFPAGKETQYF
TGTGCCAGCAGTTTCCCGGCAGGGAAAGAGACCCAGTACTTC
>TRBD2|TRBJ2-1|NA|TRBV7-8
CASSLEAGTSYNEQFF
TGTGCCAGCAGCTTAGAAGCGGGGACCTCCTACAATGAGCAGTTCTTC
>TRBD1|TRBJ2-7|many|TRBV9
CASSARDSYEQYF
TGTGCCAGCAGCGCCCGGGACAGCTACGAGCAGTACTTC
>NA|TRBJ2-7|NA|TRBV30
CAWSVTGSLSYEQYF
TGTGCCTGGAGTGTCACAGGGTCCCTGAGCTACGAGCAGTACTTC
>NA|TRBJ2-5|many|TRBV9
CASSVEEETQYF
TGTGCCAGCAGCGTAGAGGAAGAGACCCAGTACTTC
>NA|TRBJ2-2|many|TRBV28
CASSLMTGELFF
TGTGCCAGCAGTTTAATGACCGGGGAGCTGTTTTTT